The 11 T cell receptor beta chains given below trace back to one sample, sequenced in a study of shared clonotypes between healthy human individuals. Terminally differentiated effector memory CD45RA+ cells were excluded by CCR7 positive selection of CD45RO-negative cells. TCRdb's copy holds only in-frame clones and misses some; the assay was immunoSEQ multiplex PCR. The sample lists about 800,000 clones; approximately 96% were seen once. The sample was naive CD8+ T cells sorted from blood. The source is a man aged 30 to 45 in good health.

The V and J genes are TRBV7-9 and TRBJ2-7; 10 nucleotides line up with TRBD2. Per germline, CDR1 SEHNR and CDR2 FQNEAQ (reference sequence). The CDR3 spans 15 residues. V dropped 1 base and J dropped 4; count of bases not matched to a gene: 4. CDR3 in amino acids: CASSLDPSGSYEQYF. CDR3 nucleotides: TGTGCCAGCAGCTTAGATCCTAGCGGGAGTTACGAGCAGTACTTC.

In this sample, this clone turned up once. CDR3 coding DNA: TGTGCCAGCAGCTTGGGCACAGGGGCTGCCGGCTACGAGCAGTACTTC. Amino acids: CASSLGTGAAGYEQYF. The rearrangement links TRBV5-4 to TRBJ2-7, with 7 bases matching TRBD1. The length of the CDR3 is 16 residues. The V gene end was trimmed by 0 bases and the J gene end by 3 bases; junction bases not matched to a gene: 9. From germline, CDR1 is SGHNT and CDR2 YYREEE (reference sequence).

The chain links TRBV7-9 to TRBJ2-1; 10 bases are a match to TRBD2. J lost 6 bases, V lost 4 bases, and 6 bases had no gene match. This CDR3 has 15 residues. CDR1 SEHNR and CDR2 FQNEAQ come from the germline V gene (reference sequence). The CDR3 sequence: CASSYSGRSGNEQFF. As DNA, the CDR3 is TGTGCCAGCAGCTATAGCGGGAGGTCGGGCAATGAGCAGTTCTTC.

The chain recombines TRBV7-8 with TRBJ2-5; TRBD2 aligns across 11 bases. Germline CDR1 and CDR2: SGHVS and FQNEAQ. V dropped 5 bases and J dropped 2; count of bases not matched to a gene: 10. CDR3 length equals 17 residues. The CDR3 loop reads CASSPRLAGLRQETQYF. For the CDR3, the DNA is TGTGCCAGCAGCCCCCGACTAGCGGGACTTCGACAAGAGACCCAGTACTTC.

V usage is TRBV19 and J usage is TRBJ2-1; D unresolved. The CDR3 runs 12 residues. V shed 6 bases and J shed 8 bases, with 11 bases lying between them. Germline V gene lookup returns CDR1 LNHDA and CDR2 SQIVND (reference sequence). DNA for the CDR3: TGTGCCAGTAGCCCCCACGCTCATGAGCAGTTCTTC. As protein: CASSPHAHEQFF. Using reference TRBV19 and TRBJ2-1 for the parts outside the CDR3, the full variable domain is DGGITQSPKYLFRKEGQNVTLSCEQNLNHDAMYWYRQDPGQGLRLIYYSQIVNDFQKGDIAEGYSVSREKKESFPLTVTSAQKNPTAFYLCASSPHAHEQFFGPGTRLTVL.

This rearrangement joins TRBV4-3 to TRBJ2-7, with a possible D match to TRBD2 (6 bases). V lost 4 bases and J 0 bases, leaving 13 bases between the germline ends. This CDR3 has 15 residues. CDR1 is LGHNA, CDR2 YSLEER, per germline. Here the CDR3 reads CASSPAYSGSYEQYF. CDR3 sequence (DNA): TGCGCCAGCAGCCCTGCCTATAGCGGCTCCTACGAGCAGTACTTC.

V and J are TRBV11-2 and TRBJ2-7; D is perhaps TRBD2 (5 bases). This CDR3 spans 17 amino acids. Trimming took off 4 bases at V and 5 bases at J, with 24 bases between the two ends. CDR1 and CDR2 (germline): SGHAT, FQNNGV. Written as DNA, the CDR3 is TGTGCCAGCAGCTCAATAAGAGGGCCCTCCCGAAGCGACGAGCAGTACTTC. Residues: CASSSIRGPSRSDEQYF.

A remark on this clone: This specimen includes other DNA sequences encoding the same CDR3. The chain employs TRBV9 and TRBJ2-7; 7 nucleotides match TRBD1. J was trimmed by 5 bases and V by 0 bases; bases with no gene match: 2. The CDR3 contains 13 residues. In germline, CDR1 is SGDLS, CDR2 YYNGEE. CDR3 amino acids: CASSVEGTDEQYF. CDR3 coding DNA: TGTGCCAGCAGCGTAGAAGGGACAGACGAGCAGTACTTC.

This clone was observed a handful of times. J is TRBJ2-7 and V is TRBV29-1; 7 positions agree with TRBD1. V was clipped by 6 bases and J by 3 bases; unmatched bases: 2. The CDR3 is 11 residues long. In germline, CDR1 is SQVTM, CDR2 ANQGSEA. The CDR3 is CSVRDSYEQYF. CDR3 DNA: TGCAGCGTCCGGGACAGCTACGAGCAGTACTTC.

The chain recombines TRBV13 with TRBJ1-1; 8 bases line up with TRBD1. There are 15 residues in the CDR3. Germline V gives CDR1 PRHDT, CDR2 FYEKMQ (reference sequence). Trimming at V came to 5 bases and at J to 0 bases, leaving 5 bases not matched to a gene. The CDR3 spells CASSKRQGMNTEAFF. The DNA of the CDR3 is TGTGCCAGCAGCAAAAGACAGGGGATGAACACTGAAGCTTTCTTT.

The chain carries TRBV5-1 and TRBJ2-7; D may match TRBD1 or TRBD2 (5 bases each). This CDR3 comprises 16 residues. CDR1 is SGHRS and CDR2 is YFSETQ in the germline V gene. Trimming took 4 bases from V and 1 from J, leaving 18 bases between them. The CDR3 here is CASSPRLGESSYEQYF. The CDR3 DNA is TGCGCCAGCAGCCCGAGGTTGGGGGAATCTTCCTACGAGCAGTACTTC.